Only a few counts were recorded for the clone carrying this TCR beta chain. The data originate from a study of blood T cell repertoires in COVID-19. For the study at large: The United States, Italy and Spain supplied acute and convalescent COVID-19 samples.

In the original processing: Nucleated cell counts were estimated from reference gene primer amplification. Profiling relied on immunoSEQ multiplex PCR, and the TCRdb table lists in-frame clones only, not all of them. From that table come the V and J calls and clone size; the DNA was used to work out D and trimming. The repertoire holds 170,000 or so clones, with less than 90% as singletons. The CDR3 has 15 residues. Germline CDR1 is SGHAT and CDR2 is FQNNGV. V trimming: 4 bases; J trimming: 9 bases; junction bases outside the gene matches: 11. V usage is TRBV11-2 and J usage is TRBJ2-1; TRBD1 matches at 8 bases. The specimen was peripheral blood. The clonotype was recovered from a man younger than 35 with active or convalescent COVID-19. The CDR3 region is CASSWTGSRGGEQFF. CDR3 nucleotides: TGTGCCAGCAGCTGGACAGGGTCCCGTGGTGGTGAGCAGTTCTTC.